One TCR beta chain is described in this entry. Antigen unknown. This sample was included in a study of spatial heterogeneity in lung cancer. The overall study: Alpha-chain detections were consistently fewer than beta-chain detections among the sequences.

In TCRdb, the 5' RACE reads were re-called with MiXCR into one record per CDR3 protein. The table lists roughly 4,700 distinct CDR3 sequences, roughly 28% of them singletons. With 3 bases removed from V and 3 bases from J, the gap between germline ends came to 8 bases. CDR1 is SQVTM, CDR2 ANQGSEA, per germline. The CDR3 has 12 residues. Study-level findings and limits: Expanded intratumoral alpha and beta TCR counts tracked tumor mutation counts.

Specified time point: sample taken at primary tumor resection. Samples were donated by 72 untreated early-stage non-small cell lung cancer patients. The sequenced material consisted of unsorted whole RNA from tumor, nontumor lung or frozen PBMC. The J gene is TRBJ1-1, the V gene TRBV29-1; possible D gene TRBD1, 6 bases. This material consisted of lung tumor tissue, taken at surgery. This clonotype originated in a male donor with early-stage non-small cell lung cancer. CDR3 nucleotides: TGCAGCGTTGAGGACAGTTACACTGAAGCTTTCTTT. Translated: CSVEDSYTEAFF. The entire variable domain, with the rest obtained from reference TRBV29-1 and TRBJ1-1, is as follows: SAVISQKPSRDICQRGTSLTIQCQVDSQVTMMFWYRQQPGQSLTLIATANQGSEATYESGFVIDKFPISRPNLTFSTLTVSNMSPEDSSIYLCSVEDSYTEAFFGQGTRLTVV.